This T cell receptor (delta chain) was sequenced during a study of Vδ1+ human thymocytes. General study results and limits: Highly polyclonal TRG and TRD repertoires with Gaussian CDR3 length distributions appeared in thymus. Around 20% of thymic delta-chain sequences were Vdelta2, with few Vdelta3, unlike blood Vdelta1+ controls.

Extracted RNA was reverse transcribed into cDNA. The CDR3 regions were amplified by multiplex PCR from V-gene primers to a constant-region primer. TCRdb reanalysed the multiplex PCR reads via CATT. This table has approximately 58,000 delta-chain clones, about 15% appearing once. Trimming cost V 3 bases and J 0 bases; bases outside gene matches: 21. The CDR3 sequence is 21 residues long. Germline CDR1 is TSWWSYY and CDR2 is QGS. This clone was observed a few times. Its specificity is not known. The V gene is TRDV1, the J gene TRDJ1; 8 nucleotides agree with TRDD2. The TCR was taken from a girl under three years old who had congenital heart surgery. Sequencing was done on a sample of Vdelta1+ gamma-delta thymocytes from the thymus. Stated subset: FACS-sorted CD3+ TCRalphabeta- TCRVdelta1+ TCRVdelta2- thymocytes. In DNA, the CDR3 is TGTGCTCTTGGGGAGGGCCTTCCTATCATTAGGGGAGGGGAGTACACCGATAAACTCATCTTT. Residues: CALGEGLPIIRGGEYTDKLIF.